Below, one TCR beta chain is given with its context. Its antigen is currently unknown. An end of the junction differs from the germline gene, which may be a read error. Amplified TCR beta CDR3 regions came from RNA transcripts. The primer set for the first-round RT-PCR of the TCR CDR3 was HTBI. TCRdb used MiXCR to reprocess the multiplex PCR reads, holding one entry per CDR3 protein. The sample consists of hundreds of thousands of distinct CDR3 sequences, around 46% of them appearing once. These data originate in a study of T cells in Graves' hyperthyroidism and ophthalmopathy. Study outcomes and limitations: Also found in blood were most expanded thyroid clonotypes above 0.001. Through a model of 13 V-J features, ophthalmopathy was separated from stable hyperthyroidism.

This receptor was obtained from a woman between 18 and 29 years old with Graves' hyperthyroidism. Sequenced: peripheral blood or thyroid tissue (not recorded which).

The CDR3 region has the DNA TGTGTCAGCAGCCAAGCTCTCCGCTCTGGAAACACCACATATTTT. This encodes CVSSQALRSGNTTYF. The chain links TRBV7-6 to TRBJ1-3; D remains ambiguous. The CDR3 has 15 residues. Germline CDR1 SGHVS, CDR2 FNYEAQ.